This entry features one T cell receptor beta chain sequence. At one end, the junction sequence differs from germline, possibly due to a read error. Treatment: around 19 received Ad26.COV2.S at low or high dose, single or two shots; a few received placebo; per-sample allocation not given. Vaccine and placebo recipients were sampled on day 63 after the first injection. This CDR3 has 16 residues. Looked up from germline, CDR1 is MNHEY and CDR2 is SVGAGI. Generated by immunoSEQ multiplex PCR, the TCRdb table keeps only in-frame clones and is missing some. The sample yields around 240,000 clones, approximately 90% seen once. This sample is part of a study of Ad26.COV2.S vaccination and SARS-CoV-2 variants.

The chain combines TRBV6-5 with TRBJ2-3, with TRBD1 identical over 9 bases. The sequencing here drew on peripheral blood, taken in a trial of Ad26.COV2.S vaccine versus placebo. The TCR was taken from a person aged 18 to 65 who received the Ad26.COV2.S COVID-19 vaccine or a placebo. CDR3 loop: CASRYSGTGLTDTQYF. CDR3 coding DNA: TGTGCCAGCAGGTACTCCGGGACAGGGCTCACAGATACGCAGTATTTT.